This T cell receptor beta chain was recorded in a study of naive CD8 T cells in extremely preterm neonates. Findings and caveats of the study: Relative to older groups, preterm infants had shorter, less trimmed CDR3s with fewer N additions.

In this sample, this clone turned up a few times. What it recognizes is unknown. Some clones are missing from TCRdb's copy, which holds only in-frame ones; the method was immunoSEQ multiplex PCR. The table lists more than 20,000 clones, about 87% of them singletons. The CDR3 has 14 residues. Germline CDR1 and CDR2: SGHAT and FQNNGV. The J segment lost 1 base and the V segment lost 4 bases, leaving 0 bases of the junction unmatched. Preterm samples came from extremely preterm deliveries at about 22-28 weeks. This receptor was taken from a boy who was born preterm. Sequencing was carried out using naive CD8+ T cells from cord blood. This chain links TRBV11-2 with TRBJ2-3; 9 bases are a match to TRBD2. CDR3 sequence (DNA): TGTGCCAGCAGCTGGACTAGCGGCACAGATACGCAGTATTTT. Encoded protein: CASSWTSGTDTQYF.